This T cell receptor beta chain was identified during a study of blood T cell repertoires in COVID-19. CDR3 length equals 16 residues. Germline CDR1 MGHRA, CDR2 YSYEKL. The V segment lost 2 bases and the J segment 3 bases; nucleotides outside the gene matches: 9. Sequencing was performed with immunoSEQ multiplex PCR; in TCRdb, only in-frame clones are kept and a portion is missing. The sample gives tens of thousands of clones, about 76% of which show up once; 22% is in the top ten. The TCR originated in a man in his fifties with active or convalescent COVID-19. The chain is built from TRBV4-1 and TRBJ2-5; 7 bases agree with TRBD1. The sample taken for sequencing was peripheral blood. CDR3 sequence reads: CASSQIMTGSKETQYF. In DNA form, the CDR3 reads TGCGCCAGCAGCCAAATCATGACAGGGAGTAAAGAGACCCAGTACTTC.